The T cell receptor (beta chain) described here comes from a study of CD8 T cells in ankylosing spondylitis. Study outcomes and limitations: Seemingly characteristic of ankylosing spondylitis blood was a TCR beta motif consisting of fewer than 10 highly homologous variants. Disease-associated clonotypes exhibited CD8+ identity and were relatively infrequent in peripheral blood.

TCR beta libraries were made by quantitative 5'-RACE with molecular barcodes. In TCRdb, the 5' RACE reads were re-called with MiXCR into one record per CDR3 protein. Among about 300,000 distinct CDR3 sequences listed, more than 20% were seen once. Trimming took 6 bases from V and 4 from J, leaving 21 bases between them. CDR1 is DFQATT, CDR2 SNEGSKA, per germline (reference sequence). CDR3 length equals 15 residues. In regard to this clonotype: The antigen remains unidentified.

The rearrangement uses TRBV20-1 and TRBJ2-5; D is perhaps TRBD2 (5 bases). Source material: blood, either unsorted or a sorted T cell fraction (not recorded which). The TCR originated in a female donor with ankylosing spondylitis or in good health (not recorded which). The CDR3 bases are TGCAGTGCCCCCTGGGCGGGCCCTAACTCAGAGACCCAGTACTTC. It translates to CSAPWAGPNSETQYF.